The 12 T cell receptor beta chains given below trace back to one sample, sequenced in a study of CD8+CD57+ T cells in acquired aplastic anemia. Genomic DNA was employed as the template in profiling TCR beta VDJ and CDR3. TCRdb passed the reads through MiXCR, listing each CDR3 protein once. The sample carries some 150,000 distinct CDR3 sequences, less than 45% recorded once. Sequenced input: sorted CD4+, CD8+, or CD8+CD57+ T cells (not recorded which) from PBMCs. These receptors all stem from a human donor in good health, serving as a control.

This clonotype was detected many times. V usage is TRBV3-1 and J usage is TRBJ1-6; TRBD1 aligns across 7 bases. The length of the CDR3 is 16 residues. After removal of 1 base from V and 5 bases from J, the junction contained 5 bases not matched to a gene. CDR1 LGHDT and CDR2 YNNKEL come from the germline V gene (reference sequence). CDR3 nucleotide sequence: TGTGCCAGCAGCCAAGGACAGGGTCGTAATAATTCACCCCTCCACTTT. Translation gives CASSQGQGRNNSPLHF.

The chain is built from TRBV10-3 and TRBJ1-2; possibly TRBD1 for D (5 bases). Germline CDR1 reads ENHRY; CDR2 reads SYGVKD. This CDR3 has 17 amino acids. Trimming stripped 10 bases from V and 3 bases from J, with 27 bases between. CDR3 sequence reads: CANRATAGNSLDYGYTF. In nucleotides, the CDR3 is TGTGCCAACCGCGCAACTGCAGGGAACTCCCTTGACTATGGCTACACCTTC.

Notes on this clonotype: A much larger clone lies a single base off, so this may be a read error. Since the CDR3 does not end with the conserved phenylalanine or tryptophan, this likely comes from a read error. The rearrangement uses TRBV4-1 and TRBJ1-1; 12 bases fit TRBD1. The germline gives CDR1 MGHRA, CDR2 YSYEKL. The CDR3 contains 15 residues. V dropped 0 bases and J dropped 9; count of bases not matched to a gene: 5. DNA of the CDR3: TGCGCCAGCAGCCAAGAAGGGACAGGGGGCGATAAAGCTTTCTCT. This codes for CASSQEGTGGDKAFS.

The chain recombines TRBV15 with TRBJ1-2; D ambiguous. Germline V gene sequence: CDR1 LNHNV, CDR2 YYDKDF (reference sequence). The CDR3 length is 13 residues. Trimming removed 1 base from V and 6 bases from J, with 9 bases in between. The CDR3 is CATSRAEEDGYTF. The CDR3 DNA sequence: TGTGCCACCAGCAGAGCCGAGGAAGATGGCTACACCTTC.

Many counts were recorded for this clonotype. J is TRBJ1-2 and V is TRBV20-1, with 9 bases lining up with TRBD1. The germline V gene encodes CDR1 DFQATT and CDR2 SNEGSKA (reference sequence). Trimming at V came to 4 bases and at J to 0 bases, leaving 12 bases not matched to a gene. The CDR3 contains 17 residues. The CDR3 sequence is CSAKHFGTGTSNYGYTF. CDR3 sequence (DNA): TGCAGTGCTAAGCATTTCGGGACAGGGACTTCTAACTATGGCTACACCTTC.

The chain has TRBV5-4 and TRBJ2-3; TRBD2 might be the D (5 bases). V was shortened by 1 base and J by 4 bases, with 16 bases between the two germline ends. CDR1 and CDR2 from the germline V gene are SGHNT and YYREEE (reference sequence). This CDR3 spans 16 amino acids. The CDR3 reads CASSLSSGIPPDTQYF. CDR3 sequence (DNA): TGTGCCAGCAGCTTGAGTTCGGGGATTCCCCCAGATACGCAGTATTTT.

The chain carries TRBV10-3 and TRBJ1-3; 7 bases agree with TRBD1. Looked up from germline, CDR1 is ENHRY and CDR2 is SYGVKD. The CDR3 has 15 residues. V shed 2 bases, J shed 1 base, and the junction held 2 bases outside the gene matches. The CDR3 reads CAISEARGSGNTIYF. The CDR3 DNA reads TGTGCCATCAGTGAGGCCAGGGGGTCTGGAAACACCATATATTTT.

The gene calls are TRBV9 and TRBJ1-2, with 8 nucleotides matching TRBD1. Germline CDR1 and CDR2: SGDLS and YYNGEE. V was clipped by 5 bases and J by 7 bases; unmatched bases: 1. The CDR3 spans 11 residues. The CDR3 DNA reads TGTGCCAGCAGGGGACAGGCTGGCTACACCTTC. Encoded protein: CASRGQAGYTF.

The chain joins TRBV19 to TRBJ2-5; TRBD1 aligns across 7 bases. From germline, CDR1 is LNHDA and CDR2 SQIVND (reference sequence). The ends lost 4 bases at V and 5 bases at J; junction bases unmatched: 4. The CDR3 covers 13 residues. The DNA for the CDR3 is TGTGCCAGTAGTACCGGACAGGCGGAGACCCAGTACTTC. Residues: CASSTGQAETQYF.

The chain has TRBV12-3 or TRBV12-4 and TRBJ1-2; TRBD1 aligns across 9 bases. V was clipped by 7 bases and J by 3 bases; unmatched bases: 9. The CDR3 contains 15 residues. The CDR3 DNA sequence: TGTGCCAGCACCATTCCGGGACAGGGCTACTATGGCTACACCTTC. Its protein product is CASTIPGQGYYGYTF.

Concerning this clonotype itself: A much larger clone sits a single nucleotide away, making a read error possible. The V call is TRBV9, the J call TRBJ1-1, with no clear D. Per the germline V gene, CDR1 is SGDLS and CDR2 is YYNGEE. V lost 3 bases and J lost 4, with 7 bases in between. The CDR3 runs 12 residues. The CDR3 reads CASSEGVTEAFF. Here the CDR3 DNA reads TGTGCCAGCAGCGAAGGAGTCACTGAAGCTTTCTTT.

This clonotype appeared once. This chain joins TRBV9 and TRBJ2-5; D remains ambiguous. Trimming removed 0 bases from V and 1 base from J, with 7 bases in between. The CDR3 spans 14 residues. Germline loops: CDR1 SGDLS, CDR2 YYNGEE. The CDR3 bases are TGTGCCAGCAGCGTAGGGACGCTCCAAGAGACCCAGTACTTC. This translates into CASSVGTLQETQYF.